Detailed here is one T cell receptor beta chain. Its antigen is still unknown. This specimen comes from a study of cytomegalovirus exposure and HLA in healthy donors. The study's findings and limits: Within an earlier analysis, most TCR beta V segments proved productive either about 87% or about 30% of the time. Later analysis identified a missense DCLRE1C variant that was linked to TCR beta V- and J-gene trimming.

The PCR was carried out with 60 Vbeta primers and 13 Jbeta primers. Sequenced by immunoSEQ multiplex PCR; TCRdb stores in-frame clones only, minus some. The sample comprises roughly 130,000 clones, around three quarters of which are singletons, and about 5.3% rests with the top ten. The receptor's source is a man between 25 and 39 years old in good health and CMV-seronegative. Sequencing used PBMCs.

CDR3 protein: CASSTRTGSDMNTEAFF. Written as DNA, the CDR3 is TGCGCCAGCAGCACGCGGACAGGGTCGGACATGAACACTGAAGCTTTCTTT. V is TRBV5-1 and J is TRBJ1-1, with 8 bases matching TRBD1. The CDR3 contains 17 residues. V lost 4 bases and J lost 0; bases outside the gene matches: 11. The germline V gene encodes CDR1 SGHRS and CDR2 YFSETQ.